The present entry profiles one TCR beta chain with its context. Its antigen is still unknown. The record has no base qualities; no much larger clone is one base away. The data were taken from a study of low-dose radiotherapy and immunotherapy resistance in tumors (dated 2022 in TCRdb). Concerning the study at large: In Cohort 1, each fraction delivered 0.5 Gy every 2 weeks, and the prescribed total PTV dose was 6.5 Gy. Cyclophosphamide 200 mg/m2 was administered intravenously every two weeks, one day before each radiation and immunotherapy administration. No randomization into treatment groups was done for the people taking part in the trial. Eight patients were included in the translational analysis, namely three from the first dose cohort plus the first five from the second dose cohort. Nivolumab was administered intravenously as a 240 mg flat dose every two weeks, and ipilimumab was administered intravenously at 1 mg/kg every six weeks. In Cohort 2, 1 Gy per fraction was delivered every two weeks, for a total of 13 Gy over 26 weeks. Patients took aspirin 300 mg orally once daily for four cycles, starting on cycle 1 day 1. To make first-strand cDNA, Superscript III was used along with a set of TRAV- and TRBV-specific primers so that both the TCRalpha and TCRbeta chains were covered.

Instrument used: Illumina HiSeq 2500. A roughly 20-cycle PCR with Phusion amplified the TCRs, pairing a constant-region primer with the adapter that was attached to the V primers. Amplification of the isolated mRNA was done with the MessageAmp II aRNA Amplification Kit, which involved a roughly 17-hour in vitro transcription at 37 degrees C. The Dynabeads mRNA DIRECT Purification Kit was used to isolate the mRNA for TCR sequencing. A second approximately 25-cycle Phusion PCR added indexed Illumina adapters, and products were purified with AMPure XP beads. As for the original processing: Custom Perl scripts pooled TCR sequences encoding the same protein, removed out-of-frame sequences and computed each clonotype's abundance. The analysis excluded TCR sequences that were supported by just one read. Repertoire metrics included Shannon entropy, Gini index, clonality, richness, and frequency of TCRs shared between repertoires. TCRdb took the public reads, trimmed them with fastp at Q25, ran MiXCR for clone calling and kept in-frame beta chains. Merged by CDR3 protein, the rows form single entries marked with the most common genes and DNA. TCRdb, rather than the study authors, made the V and J calls. The table for this sample lists some 53,000 distinct CDR3 sequences; roughly 31% of them were counted only once. Approximately 8% of the sample rests with the top ten.

What the time point label conveys for this sample: after trial treatment. The sample's treatment or condition label, decoded: LDRT plus nivolumab, ipilimumab, low-dose cyclophosphamide and aspirin (RACIN trial). Donors were enrolled in RACIN, a single-arm phase I dose-escalation trial combining nivolumab, ipilimumab, aspirin, low-dose cyclophosphamide and low-dose radiotherapy. Eligible patients had advanced, TIL-negative solid tumors. The CDR3, cysteine through phenylalanine, is 14 amino acids long. The sequence is cut down to CDR3 DNA, 42 bases in frame from base 1. The junction carries 16 bases between V and J, which are trimmed by 6 bases and 5 bases respectively. CDR1 MNHEY and CDR2 SVGAGI are derived from the germline V gene.

Sequenced material: PBMCs, taken after low-dose radiotherapy plus immunotherapy. The TCR comes from a male donor with rectosigmoid adenocarcinoma. The V and J genes are TRBV6-5 and TRBJ1-1; confidence is insufficient to name the D gene. The CDR3: CASREPGPATEAFF. Here is the DNA: TGTGCCAGCAGGGAACCGGGCCCTGCAACTGAAGCTTTCTTT.